This T cell receptor (beta chain) was identified in a study of T cell responses to AZD1222 COVID-19 vaccine. Study at large: Second-dose groups at about 4 or about 12 weeks were pooled. Overall study results and limits: Nearly half of spike-specific TCRs reportedly target unmutated variant regions. In a largely white British group with more females than males, clonal diversity was possibly underestimated.

Comments on this clone: The antigen is undetermined.

The method was immunoSEQ multiplex PCR; TCRdb's version includes in-frame clones alone and lacks a portion of them. The sample has roughly 150,000 clones; over 90% are singletons. In germline, CDR1 is SEHNR, CDR2 FQNEAQ (reference sequence). The length of the CDR3 is 13 residues. V shed 5 bases and J shed 4 bases, with 9 bases lying between them. This TCR derives from an adult in good health. The chain is built from TRBV7-9 and TRBJ1-3; TRBD1 might be the D (6 bases). The sequencing here drew on peripheral blood, taken on day 0 of AZD1222 vaccination. The CDR3 DNA reads TGTGCCAGCAGCACGGGACACGGAAACACCATATATTTT. It codes for CASSTGHGNTIYF.